This TCR beta chain is from a study of T cell responses to AZD1222 COVID-19 vaccine. This clone was counted only a few times. Antigen unknown. Trimming at V came to 5 bases and at J to 6 bases, leaving 11 bases not matched to a gene. Germline V lookup: CDR1 SEHNR, CDR2 FQNEAQ (reference sequence). The CDR3 is 15 amino acids. Broader study findings: None of the repertoires were sampled until the peak T cell response had passed. Baseline seropositives among AZD1222 recipients totaled only six. The donors showed a predominance of white British ancestry and of females, with possible underestimation of clonal diversity.

TCRdb's table, derived via immunoSEQ multiplex PCR, lists solely in-frame clones and lacks some. The profile shows 95,000 to 130,000 clones, approximately 93% of them singletons. The chain has TRBV7-9 and TRBJ1-1, with 8 nucleotides matching TRBD1. Sequencing used peripheral blood, obtained on day 0 of AZD1222 vaccination. The sequence derives from an adult in good health. In DNA, the CDR3 is TGTGCCAGCAGCGCCGTACAGGGGGGAGTGGCTGAAGCTTTCTTT. Amino acid sequence: CASSAVQGGVAEAFF.